The text below deals with one TCR beta chain. The antigen remains unidentified. This entry belongs to a study of PD-1 blockade in mismatch repair-deficient tumors. The CDR3 extends over 15 amino acids. Germline lookup yields CDR1 SGHNT and CDR2 YYREEE (reference sequence). The V end was cut by 0 bases, the J end by 0 bases, with 7 bases between. Produced via immunoSEQ multiplex PCR; TCRdb's table is partial and in-frame only. The sample contains approximately 15,000 clones, roughly four fifths of which appear only once. Time point reported: roughly eleven-day in vitro stimulation with candidate neoantigen peptide 5.

The sample was cells cultured in vitro, taken from a patient treated with pembrolizumab. The chain joins TRBV5-4 to TRBJ2-4; D is possibly TRBD2 (6 bases). This clonotype originated in an adult with mismatch repair-deficient cancer. CDR3 nucleotides: TGTGCCAGCAGCTTGGCAGCGGGAGCCAAAAACATTCAGTACTTC. Translation gives CASSLAAGAKNIQYF.